This TCR beta chain was found in a study of T cells in Graves' hyperthyroidism and ophthalmopathy. At the level of the study: Peripheral blood was acquired at first diagnosis, ahead of any therapy whatsoever.

This clonotype was seen a few times. This CDR3 has 14 residues. Between the trimmed V and J ends, which lost 2 bases and 4 bases, there was a span of 12 bases. Germline CDR1 SGHTA, CDR2 FQGNSA. TCR beta CDR3 sequences were amplified from RNA transcripts. First-round RT-PCR of the TCR CDR3 relied on the HTBI primer set. TCRdb reprocessed the multiplex PCR reads via MiXCR and lists one record per CDR3 protein. The sample lists about 760,000 distinct CDR3 sequences, about a third occurring once. A roughly 9.1 ml volume of fresh peripheral blood provided the PBMCs. The sequencing input was blood. The chain joins TRBV7-2 to TRBJ2-7; D possibly corresponds to TRBD1 (5 bases). The sequence came from a woman between 40 and 50 years old with Graves' hyperthyroidism. The CDR3, as DNA: TGTGCCAGCAGCTTAAGCAGGGATCGATACGAGCAGTACTTC. It is translated as CASSLSRDRYEQYF.